These 16 T cell receptor beta chains came from one sample sequenced in a study of T cell responses to AZD1222 COVID-19 vaccine. Data came from immunoSEQ multiplex PCR; TCRdb stores just in-frame clones and leaves some out. The sample has some 150,000 clones, about nine tenths seen once. The sequencing used peripheral blood, collected 28 days after the second dose of the MenACWY control vaccine. These receptors were taken from an adult who received the MenACWY meningococcal vaccine as a control.

V usage is TRBV28 and J usage is TRBJ1-3, with unresolved D. There are 12 residues in the CDR3. V lost 8 bases and J lost 3, with 8 bases in between. Germline CDR1 and CDR2: MDHEN and SYDVKM. CDR3 DNA: TGTGCCAGCTGGGCAGATGGAAACACCATATATTTT. Its translation: CASWADGNTIYF. Looking up the rest from reference TRBV28 and TRBJ1-3 gives the full variable domain: DVKVTQSSRYLVKRTGEKVFLECVQDMDHENMFWYRQDPGLGLRLIYFSYDVKMKEKGDIPEGYSVSREKKERFSLILESASTNQTSMYLCASWADGNTIYFGEGSWLTVV.

The chain has TRBV28 and TRBJ1-5; TRBD1 agrees at 8 bases. This CDR3 is built from 15 residues. V gave up 6 bases and J gave up 7 bases; unmatched junction bases: 11. CDR1 MDHEN and CDR2 SYDVKM come from the germline V gene. The CDR3 protein is CASRLSDRERQPQHF. The CDR3 nucleotides are TGTGCCAGCAGACTTTCGGACAGGGAAAGACAGCCCCAGCATTTT.

This chain joins TRBV7-2 and TRBJ2-7, with D possibly being TRBD2 (6 bases). The CDR3 contains 17 residues. Germline V gene sequence: CDR1 SGHTA, CDR2 FQGNSA. V lost 3 bases and J lost 0, with 18 bases in between. For the CDR3, the DNA is TGTGCCAGCAGCTTCCCCACAGGAGGGAGGATCTCCTACGAGCAGTACTTC. This translates into CASSFPTGGRISYEQYF.

This chain joins TRBV18 and TRBJ2-7; weak D call: TRBD1 (6 bases). The germline V gene has CDR1 KGHSH and CDR2 LQKENI. The CDR3 length is 13 residues. Deletions cut 4 bases from V and 5 bases from J, with 12 bases between. The CDR3 nucleotides read TGTGCCAGCTCACGACAAGCAGGGGACGAGCAGTACTTC. Encoded protein: CASSRQAGDEQYF.

The chain carries TRBV28 and TRBJ2-7; 7 nucleotides align to TRBD2. V gave up 4 bases and J gave up 7 bases; unmatched junction bases: 31. The CDR3 loop spans 21 amino acids. Germline assignment: CDR1 MDHEN and CDR2 SYDVKM. The CDR3 bases are TGTGCCAGCAGTTCCCGCCACTTTGGTCCCGTAGGCGGCGGGAGCGCCTTTGAGCAGTACTTC. Its translation: CASSSRHFGPVGGGSAFEQYF. The full variable domain, its missing parts supplied by reference TRBV28 and TRBJ2-7, is DVKVTQSSRYLVKRTGEKVFLECVQDMDHENMFWYRQDPGLGLRLIYFSYDVKMKEKGDIPEGYSVSREKKERFSLILESASTNQTSMYLCASSSRHFGPVGGGSAFEQYFGPGTRLTVT.

The chain combines TRBV12-5 with TRBJ2-3, with a weak D call TRBD2 (6 bases). Trimming removed 3 bases at V and 2 bases at J, with 12 bases between. CDR3 length: 15 amino acids. The germline V gene has CDR1 LGHNT and CDR2 FRNRAP. This CDR3 reads CASGFGGGFTDTQYF. For the CDR3, the DNA is TGTGCTAGTGGTTTCGGGGGAGGCTTCACAGATACGCAGTATTTT.

The rearrangement uses TRBV28 and TRBJ2-7, with D hard to call. This CDR3 has 14 amino acids. The ends were cut back, 7 bases at V and 1 base at J, with 14 bases in the middle. CDR1 is MDHEN and CDR2 is SYDVKM in the germline V gene. The CDR3 loop is CASIPRPASYEQYF. The CDR3 nucleotides read TGTGCCAGCATCCCCCGACCGGCTTCCTACGAGCAGTACTTC.

V and J are TRBV4-1 and TRBJ1-2; D is uncertain. The CDR3 sequence is 17 residues long. Germline V gives CDR1 MGHRA, CDR2 YSYEKL. The ends were cut back, 0 bases at V and 4 bases at J, with 18 bases in the middle. The CDR3 here is CASSQESPGTGFYGYTF. The CDR3 DNA is TGCGCCAGCAGCCAAGAATCCCCCGGTACGGGTTTCTATGGCTACACCTTC.

The chain couples TRBV6-5 to TRBJ1-2; tentative D call: TRBD1 (5 bases). Trimming removed 2 bases at V and 1 base at J, with 11 bases between. Per germline, CDR1 MNHEY and CDR2 SVGAGI. The CDR3 loop spans 15 amino acids. The CDR3 loop is CASSYARASNYGYTF. For the CDR3, the DNA is TGTGCCAGCAGTTACGCCAGGGCAAGTAACTATGGCTACACCTTC.

This chain uses TRBV7-9 with TRBJ2-5; 7 bases map to TRBD1. Germline V CDR1 and CDR2: SEHNR, FQNEAQ (reference sequence). The CDR3 is 13 amino acids. Losses at the gene ends were 5 bases for V and 1 base for J; bases not matched to a gene: 1. DNA of the CDR3: TGTGCCAGCAGCAACAGGGGCCAAGAGACCCAGTACTTC. Translation gives CASSNRGQETQYF.

V usage is TRBV5-4 and J usage is TRBJ2-2; D call uncertain. V gave up 2 bases and J gave up 0 bases, with 11 bases separating them. The CDR3 is 16 amino acids. Germline V gene sequence: CDR1 SGHNT, CDR2 YYREEE (reference sequence). The CDR3 coding sequence is TGTGCCAGCAGCTTCCCCTTGGCAGCGAACACCGGGGAGCTGTTTTTT. Its protein product is CASSFPLAANTGELFF.

This chain connects TRBV5-8 to TRBJ2-7; 9 bases map to TRBD1. This CDR3 has 15 amino acids. The germline V gene has CDR1 SGHTS and CDR2 YDEGEE. V trimming: 7 bases; J trimming: 6 bases; junction bases outside the gene matches: 14. CDR3 amino acids: CASRRTGEPFGEQYF. The CDR3, as DNA: TGTGCCAGCCGTCGGACAGGGGAGCCTTTCGGCGAGCAGTACTTC.

Details on this clone: Other nucleotide sequences from this sample produce the same CDR3. V is TRBV6-5 and J is TRBJ2-3; the D gene is possibly TRBD2 (5 bases). Germline loops: CDR1 MNHEY, CDR2 SVGAGI. This CDR3 is 14 amino acids long. Trimming shortened V by 1 base and J by 0 bases, and 5 bases separated the two germline ends. This CDR3 reads CASSYLASTDTQYF. The CDR3 region has the DNA TGTGCCAGCAGTTACTTAGCGAGCACAGATACGCAGTATTTT.

This clone was seen only a few times. This chain links TRBV27 with TRBJ2-2; no firm D call. Germline V lookup: CDR1 MNHEY, CDR2 SMNVEV (reference sequence). This CDR3 has 16 residues. V was shortened by 11 bases and J by 1 base, with 20 bases between the two germline ends. For the CDR3, the DNA is TGTGCCCCTCGGACGAGTTGGGTTGGGAACACCGGGGAGCTGTTTTTT. Amino acid sequence: CAPRTSWVGNTGELFF.

A single count supports this clone. V and J are TRBV6-2 or TRBV6-3 and TRBJ1-2; D unclear. V lost 0 bases and J lost 0, with 8 bases in between. Germline-derived CDR1 and CDR2 are MNHEY and SVGEGT. The CDR3 has 15 amino acids. CDR3 region: CASSYSAAANYGYTF. In nucleotides, the CDR3 is TGTGCCAGCAGTTACTCAGCAGCAGCTAACTATGGCTACACCTTC.

The gene calls are TRBV7-9 and TRBJ2-7, with D uncertain. CDR1 is SEHNR and CDR2 is FQNEAQ in the germline V gene (reference sequence). V was cut by 3 bases and J by 3 bases, with 12 bases left in between. The CDR3 extends over 14 amino acids. The chain's CDR3 is CASSLSQQSYEQYF. CDR3 bases: TGTGCCAGCAGCTTGAGCCAGCAAAGCTACGAGCAGTACTTC.